A selection of T cell receptor beta chains follows, all from one sample in a study of blood T cell repertoires in COVID-19. The data were produced by immunoSEQ multiplex PCR, yet TCRdb's version contains in-frame clones alone and is incomplete. The sample gives some 110,000 clones, 70% to 80% of which show up once; approximately 5.6% is in the top ten. Sequenced input: peripheral blood. Source of these receptors: a man between 70 and 80 years old with acute or convalescent COVID-19. The CDR3 runs from the conserved cysteine through the conserved F or W. The order of the fields is clone size, D gene, V gene, J gene, CDR3 DNA, CDR3 protein. D genes are given only for firm matches. Expanded clones get a size class; other rows say once, few or many, or leave the size out.

clone size: .; D gene: TRBD1; V gene: TRBV9; J gene: TRBJ1-5; CDR3 DNA: TGTCTTGGGGGCAGGGGGCACAATCAGCCCCAGCATTTT; CDR3 protein: CLGGRGHNQPQHF
clone size: .; D gene: TRBD1; V gene: TRBV7-2; J gene: TRBJ1-2; CDR3 DNA: TGTGCCAGCAGCCGCACAGGGGCGACTAACTATGGCTACACCTTC; CDR3 protein: CASSRTGATNYGYTF
clone size: .; D gene: .; V gene: TRBV4-1; J gene: TRBJ1-2; CDR3 DNA: TGCGCCAGCAGCCAAGATCGGGTAGCCTACGACTATGGCTACACCTTC; CDR3 protein: CASSQDRVAYDYGYTF
clone size: .; D gene: .; V gene: TRBV9; J gene: TRBJ1-2; CDR3 DNA: TGTGCCAGCAGCGTAGACCAGGAGGGTGGCTACACCTTC; CDR3 protein: CASSVDQEGGYTF
clone size: once; D gene: .; V gene: TRBV19; J gene: TRBJ2-5; CDR3 DNA: TGTGCCAGTAGTCGAGGGGGATTCAGAGAGACCCAGTACTTC; CDR3 protein: CASSRGGFRETQYF
clone size: .; D gene: TRBD1; V gene: TRBV15; J gene: TRBJ1-1; CDR3 DNA: TGTGCCACCAGCTTTGGACAGGGGGCTCTGAACACTGAAGCTTTCTTT; CDR3 protein: CATSFGQGALNTEAFF
clone size: .; D gene: TRBD2; V gene: TRBV7-9; J gene: TRBJ2-3; CDR3 DNA: TGTGCCAGCAGCACGGGGGGGTACTCCGCAGATACGCAGTATTTT; CDR3 protein: CASSTGGYSADTQYF
clone size: .; D gene: TRBD2; V gene: TRBV7-6; J gene: TRBJ2-2; CDR3 DNA: TGTGCCAGCAGCTTAGAAATAGCGGGGGCTCGCACCGGGGAGCTGTTTTTT; CDR3 protein: CASSLEIAGARTGELFF
clone size: .; D gene: .; V gene: TRBV13; J gene: TRBJ1-5; CDR3 DNA: TGTGCCAGCAGCTTACAGGGCCTGGATCAGCCCCAGCATTTT; CDR3 protein: CASSLQGLDQPQHF
clone size: .; D gene: .; V gene: TRBV2; J gene: TRBJ2-7; CDR3 DNA: TGTGCCAGCAGCCCTAGCGAGAGCTACGAGCAGTACTTC; CDR3 protein: CASSPSESYEQYF
clone size: .; D gene: TRBD1; V gene: TRBV5-1; J gene: TRBJ2-7; CDR3 DNA: TGCGCCAGCTCCCCCCCGGGACAGGGGGGAAGGGAGCAGTACTTC; CDR3 protein: CASSPPGQGGREQYF
clone size: .; D gene: TRBD1; V gene: TRBV11-1; J gene: TRBJ1-4; CDR3 DNA: TGTGCCAGCAGCGTGGACAGGAATGAAAAACTGTTTTTT; CDR3 protein: CASSVDRNEKLFF
clone size: .; D gene: .; V gene: TRBV6-2/TRBV6-3; J gene: TRBJ2-4; CDR3 DNA: TGTGCCAGCAGTTACTCGACCCCAGGGGAGACCAAAAACATTCAGTACTTC; CDR3 protein: CASSYSTPGETKNIQYF
clone size: .; D gene: TRBD1; V gene: TRBV5-1; J gene: TRBJ2-7; CDR3 DNA: TGCGCCAGCAGCCCGACAGGGGGGAGCTACGAGCAGTACTTC; CDR3 protein: CASSPTGGSYEQYF
clone size: once; D gene: .; V gene: TRBV7-2; J gene: TRBJ2-7; CDR3 DNA: TGTGCCAGCAGCTTAATCGGAGGGCACTACGAGCAGTACTTC; CDR3 protein: CASSLIGGHYEQYF
clone size: .; D gene: .; V gene: TRBV28; J gene: TRBJ2-1; CDR3 DNA: TGTGCCAGCAGCCCGGTTAGTGATGAGCAGTTCTTC; CDR3 protein: CASSPVSDEQFF
clone size: .; D gene: .; V gene: TRBV5-1; J gene: TRBJ2-7; CDR3 DNA: TGCGCCAGCAGCTCCGACGGGAGCTCCTACGAGCAGTACTTC; CDR3 protein: CASSSDGSSYEQYF
clone size: few; D gene: .; V gene: TRBV5-6; J gene: TRBJ2-7; CDR3 DNA: TGTGCCAGCAGCTTGGGCCAGGGGCCCTACGAGCAGTACTTC; CDR3 protein: CASSLGQGPYEQYF
clone size: .; D gene: TRBD2; V gene: TRBV5-1; J gene: TRBJ2-7; CDR3 DNA: TGCGCCAGCAGCTTGGAGGAGCGGGGCGAGCAGTACTTC; CDR3 protein: CASSLEERGEQYF
clone size: .; D gene: .; V gene: TRBV11-3; J gene: TRBJ2-1; CDR3 DNA: TGTGCCAGCAGCCCCGGCGGGCTTTACAATGAGCAGTTCTTC; CDR3 protein: CASSPGGLYNEQFF
clone size: .; D gene: TRBD2; V gene: TRBV28; J gene: TRBJ2-7; CDR3 DNA: TGTGCCAGCGGCCCGACTAGCGGGCTATACGAGCAGTACTTC; CDR3 protein: CASGPTSGLYEQYF
clone size: .; D gene: .; V gene: TRBV9; J gene: TRBJ2-5; CDR3 DNA: TGTGCCAGCAGCCCCCAGGGAGGAGAGACCCAGTACTTC; CDR3 protein: CASSPQGGETQYF
clone size: .; D gene: TRBD1; V gene: TRBV2; J gene: TRBJ1-6; CDR3 DNA: TGTGCCAGCAGAGCAGACAGGGAATATTCACCCCTCCACTTT; CDR3 protein: CASRADREYSPLHF
clone size: .; D gene: .; V gene: TRBV5-4; J gene: TRBJ1-3; CDR3 DNA: TGTGCCAGCAGCTTGCAGGCAGGAATAGGTGGAAACACCATATATTTT; CDR3 protein: CASSLQAGIGGNTIYF
clone size: .; D gene: TRBD1; V gene: TRBV28; J gene: TRBJ2-7; CDR3 DNA: TGTGCCAGCAGTTTAAGGGGACAGGTTTTCTCCACCTACGAGCAGTACTTC; CDR3 protein: CASSLRGQVFSTYEQYF
clone size: .; D gene: .; V gene: TRBV11-3; J gene: TRBJ2-1; CDR3 DNA: TGTGCCAGCAGCTTAGAGGGGATTGGGGGGTCCAATGAGCAGTTCTTC; CDR3 protein: CASSLEGIGGSNEQFF
clone size: once; D gene: TRBD1; V gene: TRBV11-3; J gene: TRBJ2-5; CDR3 DNA: TGTGCCAGCAGCTTAGCCGGGACAGGACCCCAAGAGACCCAGTACTTC; CDR3 protein: CASSLAGTGPQETQYF
clone size: .; D gene: TRBD2; V gene: TRBV7-8; J gene: TRBJ2-2; CDR3 DNA: TGTGCCAGCAGCGTAACTAGCGGGAGATCCGGGGAGCTGTTTTTT; CDR3 protein: CASSVTSGRSGELFF
clone size: .; D gene: .; V gene: TRBV12-2; J gene: TRBJ2-3; CDR3 DNA: TGTGCAAGTCGCTTAGGGGGGAAGGAGCGGGGCGGCACAGATACGCAGTATTTT; CDR3 protein: CASRLGGKERGGTDTQYF
clone size: .; D gene: TRBD1; V gene: TRBV6-5; J gene: TRBJ1-4; CDR3 DNA: TGTGCCAGCAGCAACAGGGGGCGGGAAAAACTGTTTTTT; CDR3 protein: CASSNRGREKLFF
clone size: .; D gene: TRBD1; V gene: TRBV7-9; J gene: TRBJ2-2; CDR3 DNA: TGTGCCGGAAGAAGGGGGCAGGGCACCGGGGAGCTGTTTTTT; CDR3 protein: CAGRRGQGTGELFF
clone size: once; D gene: .; V gene: TRBV5-8; J gene: TRBJ2-3; CDR3 DNA: TGTGCCAGCAGCTTGGCAGGGGAAGATACGCAGTATTTT; CDR3 protein: CASSLAGEDTQYF
clone size: .; D gene: TRBD1; V gene: TRBV5-1; J gene: TRBJ1-1; CDR3 DNA: TGCGCCAGCAGCTCAACAGGGGGCGACACTGAAGCTTTCTTT; CDR3 protein: CASSSTGGDTEAFF
clone size: .; D gene: .; V gene: TRBV3-1/TRBV3-2; J gene: TRBJ1-1; CDR3 DNA: TGTGCCAGCAGCCGGGGACAGAACACTGAAGCTTTCTTT; CDR3 protein: CASSRGQNTEAFF
clone size: .; D gene: .; V gene: TRBV18; J gene: TRBJ1-4; CDR3 DNA: TGTGCCAGCTCACCAAATGCAGGGCGATCGGAAAAACTGTTTTTT; CDR3 protein: CASSPNAGRSEKLFF
clone size: .; D gene: TRBD2; V gene: TRBV2; J gene: TRBJ2-1; CDR3 DNA: TGTGCCAGCACTGCGGGGGGGCTGTCTGAGCAGTTCTTC; CDR3 protein: CASTAGGLSEQFF
clone size: .; D gene: TRBD1; V gene: TRBV6-6; J gene: TRBJ2-7; CDR3 DNA: TGTGCCAGCAGCTCCGGGACAGGGGTCACCTACGAGCAGTACTTC; CDR3 protein: CASSSGTGVTYEQYF
clone size: .; D gene: .; V gene: TRBV9; J gene: TRBJ2-3; CDR3 DNA: TGTGCCAGCAGCCCCTCGGTGGGGGCTTTAGCGCAGTATTTT; CDR3 protein: CASSPSVGALAQYF
clone size: .; D gene: TRBD2; V gene: TRBV5-1; J gene: TRBJ2-1; CDR3 DNA: TGCGCCAGCAGCTATAGCGGGAGAGGGGGACGCAATGAGCAGTTCTTC; CDR3 protein: CASSYSGRGGRNEQFF